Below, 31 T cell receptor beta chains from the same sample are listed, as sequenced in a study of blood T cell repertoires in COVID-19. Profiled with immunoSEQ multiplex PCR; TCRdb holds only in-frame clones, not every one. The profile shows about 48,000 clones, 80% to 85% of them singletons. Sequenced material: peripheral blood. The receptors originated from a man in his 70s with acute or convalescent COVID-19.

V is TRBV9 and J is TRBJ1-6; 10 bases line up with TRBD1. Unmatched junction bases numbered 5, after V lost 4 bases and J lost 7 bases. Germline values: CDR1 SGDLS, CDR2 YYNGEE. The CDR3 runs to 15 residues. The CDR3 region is CASSPGQGTNSPLHF. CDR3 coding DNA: TGTGCCAGCAGCCCGGGACAGGGGACCAATTCACCCCTCCACTTT.

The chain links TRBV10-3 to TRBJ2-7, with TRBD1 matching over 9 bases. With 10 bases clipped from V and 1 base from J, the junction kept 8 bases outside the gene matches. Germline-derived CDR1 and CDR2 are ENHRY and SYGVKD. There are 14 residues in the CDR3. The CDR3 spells CATTGTGISYEQYF. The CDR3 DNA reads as TGTGCCACAACCGGGACAGGGATTTCCTACGAGCAGTACTTC.

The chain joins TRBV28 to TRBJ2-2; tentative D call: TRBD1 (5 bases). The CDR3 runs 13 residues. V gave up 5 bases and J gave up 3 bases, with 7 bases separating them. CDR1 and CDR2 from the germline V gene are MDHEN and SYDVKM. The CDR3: CASSRGDTGELFF. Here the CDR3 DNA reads TGTGCCAGCAGTAGGGGTGACACCGGGGAGCTGTTTTTT.

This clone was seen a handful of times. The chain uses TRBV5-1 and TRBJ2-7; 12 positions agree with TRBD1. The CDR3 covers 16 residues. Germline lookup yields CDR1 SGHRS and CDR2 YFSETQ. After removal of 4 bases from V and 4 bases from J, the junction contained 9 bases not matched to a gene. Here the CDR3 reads CASSTQGQGAIYEQYF. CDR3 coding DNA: TGCGCCAGCAGCACCCAGGGACAGGGGGCAATTTACGAGCAGTACTTC.

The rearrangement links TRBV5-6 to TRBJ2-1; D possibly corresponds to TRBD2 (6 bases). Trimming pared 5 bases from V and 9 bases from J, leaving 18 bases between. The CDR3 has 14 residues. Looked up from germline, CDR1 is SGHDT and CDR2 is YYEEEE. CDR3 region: CASRTWGERVEQFF. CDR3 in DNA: TGTGCCAGCAGAACATGGGGGGAGAGGGTTGAGCAGTTCTTC.

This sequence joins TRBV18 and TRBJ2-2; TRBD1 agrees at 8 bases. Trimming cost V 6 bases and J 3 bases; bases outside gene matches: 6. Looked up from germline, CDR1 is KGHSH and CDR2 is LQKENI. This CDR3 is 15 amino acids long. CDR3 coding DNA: TGTGCCAGCTCCGGGCAGGGGGCTCACACCGGGGAGCTGTTTTTT. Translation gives CASSGQGAHTGELFF.

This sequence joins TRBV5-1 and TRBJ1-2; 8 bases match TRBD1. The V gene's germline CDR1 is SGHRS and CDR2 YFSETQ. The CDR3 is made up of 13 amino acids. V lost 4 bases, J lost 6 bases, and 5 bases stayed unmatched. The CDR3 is CASSQDRADGYTF. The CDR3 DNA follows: TGCGCCAGCAGCCAGGACAGGGCGGATGGCTACACCTTC.

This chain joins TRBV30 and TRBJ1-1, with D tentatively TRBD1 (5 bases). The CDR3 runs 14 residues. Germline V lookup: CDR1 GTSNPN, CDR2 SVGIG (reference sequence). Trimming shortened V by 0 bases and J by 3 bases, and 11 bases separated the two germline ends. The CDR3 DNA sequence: TGTGCCTGGAGTGTATCCAGGGCCCACACTGAAGCTTTCTTT. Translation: CAWSVSRAHTEAFF.

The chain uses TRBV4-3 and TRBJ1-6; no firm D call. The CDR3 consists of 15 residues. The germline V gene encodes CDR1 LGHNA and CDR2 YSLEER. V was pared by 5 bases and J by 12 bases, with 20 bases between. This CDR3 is CASSFATSSQGPLHF. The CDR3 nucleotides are TGCGCCAGCAGCTTCGCGACGTCTAGTCAAGGACCCCTCCACTTT.

Here the CDR3 reads CASRMQGETQYF. CDR3 bases: TGTGCCAGTAGAATGCAGGGGGAGACCCAGTACTTC. This chain connects TRBV19 to TRBJ2-5; the D gene is possibly TRBD1 (6 bases). Trimming left V 6 bases short and J 5 bases short, with 10 bases between. Germline CDR1 reads LNHDA; CDR2 reads SQIVND (reference sequence). This CDR3 comprises 12 residues. Together with reference TRBV19 and TRBJ2-5, the CDR3 gives the full variable domain: DGGITQSPKYLFRKEGQNVTLSCEQNLNHDAMYWYRQDPGQGLRLIYYSQIVNDFQKGDIAEGYSVSREKKESFPLTVTSAQKNPTAFYLCASRMQGETQYFGPGTRLLVL.

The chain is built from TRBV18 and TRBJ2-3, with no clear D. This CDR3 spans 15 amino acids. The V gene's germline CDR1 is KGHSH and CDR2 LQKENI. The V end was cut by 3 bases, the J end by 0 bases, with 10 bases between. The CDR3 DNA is TGTGCCAGCTCACCCCAGGCCCCCAGCACAGATACGCAGTATTTT. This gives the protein CASSPQAPSTDTQYF.

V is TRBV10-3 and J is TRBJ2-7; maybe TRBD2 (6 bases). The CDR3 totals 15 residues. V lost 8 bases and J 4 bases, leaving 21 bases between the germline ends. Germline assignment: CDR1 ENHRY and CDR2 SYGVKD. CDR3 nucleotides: TGTGCCATCTCCGGCGGGGCCGGGTCCCAATACGAGCAGTACTTC. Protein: CAISGGAGSQYEQYF.

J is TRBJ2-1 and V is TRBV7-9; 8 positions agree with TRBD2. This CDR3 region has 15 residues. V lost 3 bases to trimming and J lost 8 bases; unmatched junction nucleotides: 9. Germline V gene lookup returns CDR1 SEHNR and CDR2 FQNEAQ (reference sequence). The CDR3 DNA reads TGTGCCAGCAGCTTGACGGGAGGGCCCTCGGATGAGCAGTTCTTC. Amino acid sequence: CASSLTGGPSDEQFF.

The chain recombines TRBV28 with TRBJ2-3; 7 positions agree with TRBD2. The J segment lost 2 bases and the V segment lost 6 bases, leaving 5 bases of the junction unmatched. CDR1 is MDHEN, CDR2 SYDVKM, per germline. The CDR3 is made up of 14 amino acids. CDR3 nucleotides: TGTGCCAGCAGGCTGGGGGGGACCACAGATACGCAGTATTTT. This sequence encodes CASRLGGTTDTQYF.

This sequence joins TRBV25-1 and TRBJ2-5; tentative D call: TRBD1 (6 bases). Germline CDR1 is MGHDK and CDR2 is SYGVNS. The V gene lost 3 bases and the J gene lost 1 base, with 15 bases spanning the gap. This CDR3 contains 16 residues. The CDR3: CASSEGTGFGQETQYF. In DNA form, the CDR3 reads TGTGCCAGCAGTGAGGGAACAGGGTTCGGCCAAGAGACCCAGTACTTC.

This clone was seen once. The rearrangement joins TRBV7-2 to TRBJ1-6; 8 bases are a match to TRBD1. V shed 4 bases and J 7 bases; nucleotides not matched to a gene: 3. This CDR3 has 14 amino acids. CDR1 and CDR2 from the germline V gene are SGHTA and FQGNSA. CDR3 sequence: CASSSGGYNSPLHF. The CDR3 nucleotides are TGTGCCAGCAGCTCAGGGGGCTACAATTCACCCCTCCACTTT.

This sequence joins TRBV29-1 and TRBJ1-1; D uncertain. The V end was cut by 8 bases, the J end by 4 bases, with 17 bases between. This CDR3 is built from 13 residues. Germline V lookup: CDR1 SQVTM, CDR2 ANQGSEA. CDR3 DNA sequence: TGCAGCTACACGACCGGAGGTAGCACTGAAGCTTTCTTT. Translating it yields CSYTTGGSTEAFF. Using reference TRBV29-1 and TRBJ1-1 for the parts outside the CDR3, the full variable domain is SAVISQKPSRDICQRGTSLTIQCQVDSQVTMMFWYRQQPGQSLTLIATANQGSEATYESGFVIDKFPISRPNLTFSTLTVSNMSPEDSSIYLCSYTTGGSTEAFFGQGTRLTVV.

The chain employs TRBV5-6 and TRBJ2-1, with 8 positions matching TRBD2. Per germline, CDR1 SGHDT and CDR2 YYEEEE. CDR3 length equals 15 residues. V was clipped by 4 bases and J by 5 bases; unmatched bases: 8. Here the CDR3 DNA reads TGTGCCAGCAGCCTGAGGCGACTAGCGAACAATGAGCAGTTCTTC. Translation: CASSLRRLANNEQFF.

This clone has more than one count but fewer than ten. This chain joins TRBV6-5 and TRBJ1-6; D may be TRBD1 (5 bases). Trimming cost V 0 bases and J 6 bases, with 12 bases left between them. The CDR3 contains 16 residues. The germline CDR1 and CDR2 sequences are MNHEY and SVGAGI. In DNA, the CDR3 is TGTGCCAGCAGTTACTCGGTGACAGCACCTAATTCACCCCTCCACTTT. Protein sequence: CASSYSVTAPNSPLHF.

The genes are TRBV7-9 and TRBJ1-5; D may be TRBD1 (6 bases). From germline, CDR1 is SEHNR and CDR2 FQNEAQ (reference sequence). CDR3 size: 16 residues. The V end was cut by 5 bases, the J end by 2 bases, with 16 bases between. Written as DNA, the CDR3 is TGTGCCAGCAGCCCCGCTGGGGGGGCAGGCAATCAGCCCCAGCATTTT. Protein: CASSPAGGAGNQPQHF.

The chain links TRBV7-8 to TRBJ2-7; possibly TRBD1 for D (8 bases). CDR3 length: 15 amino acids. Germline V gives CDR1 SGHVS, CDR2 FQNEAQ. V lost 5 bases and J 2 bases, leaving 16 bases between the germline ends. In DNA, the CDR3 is TGTGCCAGCAGCCCGAGGACAGGGACTACCTACGAGCAGTACTTC. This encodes CASSPRTGTTYEQYF.

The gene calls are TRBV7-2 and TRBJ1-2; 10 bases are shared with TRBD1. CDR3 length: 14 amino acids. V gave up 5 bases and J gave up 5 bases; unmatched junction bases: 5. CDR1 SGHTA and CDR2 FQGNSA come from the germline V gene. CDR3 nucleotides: TGTGCCAGCAGCCCCGACAGGGGGCGTTATGGCTACACCTTC. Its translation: CASSPDRGRYGYTF. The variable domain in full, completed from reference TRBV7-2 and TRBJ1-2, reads GAGVSQSPSNKVTEKGKDVELRCDPISGHTALYWYRQSLGQGLEFLIYFQGNSAPDKSGLPSDRFSAERTGGSVSTLTIQRTQQEDSAVYLCASSPDRGRYGYTFGSGTRLTVV.

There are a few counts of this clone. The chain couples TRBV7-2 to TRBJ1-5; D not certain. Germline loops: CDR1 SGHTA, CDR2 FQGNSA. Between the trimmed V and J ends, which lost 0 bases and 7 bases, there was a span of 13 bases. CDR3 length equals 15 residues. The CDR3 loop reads CASSLALSGNQPQHF. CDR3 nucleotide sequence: TGTGCCAGCAGCTTAGCTTTATCGGGGAACCAGCCCCAGCATTTT.

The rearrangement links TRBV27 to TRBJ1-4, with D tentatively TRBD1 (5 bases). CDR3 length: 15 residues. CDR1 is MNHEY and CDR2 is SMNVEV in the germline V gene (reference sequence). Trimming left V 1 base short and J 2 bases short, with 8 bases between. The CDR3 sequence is CASSLWGGTNEKLFF. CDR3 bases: TGTGCCAGCAGTTTATGGGGGGGGACTAATGAAAAACTGTTTTTT.

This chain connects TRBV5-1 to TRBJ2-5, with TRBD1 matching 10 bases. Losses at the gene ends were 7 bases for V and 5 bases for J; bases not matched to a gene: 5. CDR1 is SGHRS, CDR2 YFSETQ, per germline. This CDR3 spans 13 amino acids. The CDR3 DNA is TGCGCCAGCGGACAGGGGGGGACGGAGACCCAGTACTTC. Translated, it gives CASGQGGTETQYF.

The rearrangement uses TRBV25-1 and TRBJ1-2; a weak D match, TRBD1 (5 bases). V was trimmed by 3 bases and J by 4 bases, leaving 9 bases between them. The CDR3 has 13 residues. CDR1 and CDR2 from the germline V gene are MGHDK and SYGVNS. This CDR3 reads CASSERQFYGYTF. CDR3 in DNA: TGTGCCAGCAGTGAGAGACAGTTCTATGGCTACACCTTC.

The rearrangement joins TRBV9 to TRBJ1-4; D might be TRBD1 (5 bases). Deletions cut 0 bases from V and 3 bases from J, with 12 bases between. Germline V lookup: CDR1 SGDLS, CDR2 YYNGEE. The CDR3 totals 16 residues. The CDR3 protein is CASSVDFRGANEKLFF. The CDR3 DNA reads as TGTGCCAGCAGCGTAGATTTTCGGGGGGCTAATGAAAAACTGTTTTTT.

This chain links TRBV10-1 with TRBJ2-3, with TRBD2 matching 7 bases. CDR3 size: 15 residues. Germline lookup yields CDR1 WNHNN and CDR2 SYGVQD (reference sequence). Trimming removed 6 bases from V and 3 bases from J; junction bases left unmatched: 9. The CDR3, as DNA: TGCGCCAGCAGCGAGGCCACAGCGGGGACAGATACGCAGTATTTT. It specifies CASSEATAGTDTQYF.

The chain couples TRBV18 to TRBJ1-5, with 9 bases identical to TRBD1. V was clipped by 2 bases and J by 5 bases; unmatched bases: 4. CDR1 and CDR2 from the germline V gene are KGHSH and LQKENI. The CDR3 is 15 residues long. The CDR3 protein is CASSPSRQGDQPQHF. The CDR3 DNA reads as TGTGCCAGCTCACCAAGTCGACAGGGGGATCAGCCCCAGCATTTT.

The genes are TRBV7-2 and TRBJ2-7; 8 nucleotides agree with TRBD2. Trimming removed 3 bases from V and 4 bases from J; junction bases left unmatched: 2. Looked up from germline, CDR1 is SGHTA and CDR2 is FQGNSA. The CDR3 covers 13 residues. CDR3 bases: TGTGCCAGCAGCTTTACTAGCGGATACGAGCAGTACTTC. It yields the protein CASSFTSGYEQYF.

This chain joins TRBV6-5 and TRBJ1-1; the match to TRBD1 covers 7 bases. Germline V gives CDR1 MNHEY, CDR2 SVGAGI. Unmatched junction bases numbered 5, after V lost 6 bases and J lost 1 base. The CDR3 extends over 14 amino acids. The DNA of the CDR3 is TGTGCCAGCAGCTTGGGACAGAGGAACACTGAAGCTTTCTTT. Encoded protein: CASSLGQRNTEAFF.